These 30 T cell receptor beta chains originate from one sample sequenced in a study of tumor-infiltrating lymphocytes in primary liver carcinoma. The investigators made TCR beta cDNA from 400 to 500 ng total RNA, using a constant-region primer. Investigators got TCR beta libraries out of three nested multiplex PCR rounds, done with slightly modified ARM-PCR. A C-beta reverse primer and TRBV1-TRBV30 forward primers served in each of the first two PCR rounds, at roughly 10 cycles apiece. TCRdb ran MiXCR on the multiplex PCR reads and lists one entry per CDR3 protein. The sample includes roughly 120,000 distinct CDR3 sequences, about 68% of them seen just once. Extraction of RNA together with DNA used 20-30 mg of unsorted bulk tissue. Source material: liver tumor tissue from sampling region 1. Subset reported: tumor region T1, superior pole. These receptors all come from a woman aged 60-75 years with primary liver carcinoma and hepatitis B virus infection.

The count of this clonotype is one. The CDR3 ends on some other residue instead of the conserved phenylalanine or tryptophan, so this is likely a read error. The chain links TRBV28 to TRBJ2-5; 10 positions agree with TRBD1. The CDR3 sequence is 16 residues long. Losses at the gene ends were 4 bases for V and 4 bases for J; bases not matched to a gene: 9. The germline CDR1 and CDR2 sequences are MDHEN and SYDVKM. CDR3 coding DNA: TGTGCCAGCAGTTCCCTGACAGGGGGCTGGGGAGAGACCCAGTACTAC. Translating gives CASSSLTGGWGETQYY.

Comment on this clonotype: One end of the junction varies from germline; a read error may be responsible. The chain joins TRBV6-1 to TRBJ1-5, with D possibly TRBD1 on 5 matching bases. CDR1 and CDR2 from the germline V gene are MNHNS and SASEGT. This CDR3 has 14 residues. CDR3 loop: CASSRTNSNQPRHF. The CDR3 DNA follows: TGTGCCAGCAGTAGGACAAATAGCAATCAGCCCCGGCACTTT.

Remarks on this clonotype: One end of the junction does not line up with germline, which may come from a read error. Here the CDR3 reads CASSHSPLTGRTDTQYF. CDR3 sequence (DNA): TGTGCCAGCAGTCACTCCCCGCTAACGGGACGCACAGATACGCAGTATTTT. V gene TRBV6-5 combines with J gene TRBJ2-3; either TRBD1 or TRBD2 may supply D (5 bases each). The CDR3 totals 17 residues. Germline lookup yields CDR1 MNHEY and CDR2 SVGAGI.

Notes on this clonotype: The germline gene is not matched at one end of the junction; a read error may be the cause. The rearrangement joins TRBV11-2 to TRBJ2-1, with D unclear. Germline V gene data show CDR1 as SGHAT and CDR2 as FQNNGV. The CDR3 consists of 14 residues. CDR3 coding DNA: TGTGCCAGCAGCTTGGGAAGTTCCTACAATGAGCAGTCCTTC. Amino acids: CASSLGSSYNEQSF.

CDR3 in amino acids: CAGIPARLAGGWENIQYF. The DNA for the CDR3 is TGTGCCGGCATCCCGGCCCGACTAGCGGGAGGGTGGGAAAACATTCAGTACTTC. The V call is TRBV11-3, the J call TRBJ2-4; 14 nucleotides line up with TRBD2. CDR1 and CDR2 from the germline V gene are SGHNT and YENEEA. Trimming took 11 bases from V and 5 from J; bases not matched to a gene: 17. The CDR3 length is 18 residues. The full variable domain, in which reference TRBV11-3 and TRBJ2-4 provide the parts outside the CDR3, is EAGVVQSPRYKIIEKKQPVAFWCNPISGHNTLYWYLQNLGQGPELLIRYENEEAVDDSQLPKDRFSAERLKGVDSTLKIQPAELGDSAVYLCAGIPARLAGGWENIQYFGAGTRLSVL.

Judged by abundance, this clonotype is medium-sized. The rearrangement uses TRBV10-1 and TRBJ2-3, with 7 bases fitting TRBD2. The V gene's germline CDR1 is WNHNN and CDR2 SYGVQD (reference sequence). The CDR3 has 14 amino acids. The V gene end was trimmed by 10 bases and the J gene end by 2 bases; junction bases not matched to a gene: 9. CDR3 DNA: TGCGCCACCGCGGGAGAAAGGGACACAGATACGCAGTATTTT. As protein: CATAGERDTDTQYF.

As concerns this clonotype: No conserved phenylalanine or tryptophan ends this CDR3, so it is likely a read error. The DNA is omitted, as the CDR3 cannot be located on it reliably, and the CDR3 follows TCRdb's listing. This chain links TRBV11-2 with TRBJ2-7; the DNA was not used to check the table's D call, TRBD1. The germline V gene has CDR1 SGHAT and CDR2 FQNNGV. The CDR3 length equals 13 residues, ends included. The CDR3 is CASSPTGFGERYL.

This chain connects TRBV12-3 or TRBV12-4 to TRBJ2-4; 9 nucleotides line up with TRBD1. With V trimmed by 5 bases and J by 0 bases, 14 bases remained unmatched. This CDR3 comprises 19 residues. The CDR3 spells CASSARPGTGIIAKNIQYF. CDR3 sequence (DNA): TGTGCCAGCAGTGCTCGTCCAGGGACAGGGATAATAGCCAAAAACATTCAGTACTTC.

This clonotype appeared many times. The rearrangement uses TRBV4-2 and TRBJ2-3, with D perhaps matching TRBD1 (5 bases). The CDR3 is 16 residues long. Germline V CDR1 and CDR2: LGHNA, YNFKEQ. Trimming removed 3 bases from V and 2 bases from J, with 15 bases in between. The CDR3 loop is CASSQGLKASTDTQYF. The CDR3, as DNA: TGTGCCAGCAGCCAGGGGCTAAAAGCCTCCACAGATACGCAGTATTTT.

The chain couples TRBV7-2 to TRBJ2-5; no clear D gene. Trimming removed 2 bases at V and 4 bases at J, with 8 bases between. Germline values: CDR1 SGHTA, CDR2 FQGNSA. This CDR3 is built from 13 residues. CDR3 bases: TGTGCCAGCAGCTTAAGAAGTAGAGAGACCCAGTACTTC. This gives the protein CASSLRSRETQYF.

This clonotype was counted between two and nine times. V is TRBV30 and J is TRBJ2-5, with a weak D call TRBD2 (6 bases). The CDR3 is 15 amino acids. Trimming stripped 0 bases from V and 4 bases from J, with 15 bases between. Germline V lookup: CDR1 GTSNPN, CDR2 SVGIG (reference sequence). Written as DNA, the CDR3 is TGTGCCTGGAGTGTACTTGGGGGAGGAGGAGAGACCCAGTACTTC. It codes for CAWSVLGGGGETQYF.

Turning to this clonotype: This could be a read error, since a much larger clone is one nucleotide away. The chain employs TRBV6-5 and TRBJ2-7; 9 bases fit TRBD1. This CDR3 has 13 amino acids. Germline trimming cut 7 bases from V and 3 bases from J; bases unmatched to any gene: 4. Germline CDR1 MNHEY, CDR2 SVGAGI. In DNA, the CDR3 is TGTGCCAGCATTCTGACAGGGGGCTACGAGCAGTACTTC. Encoded protein: CASILTGGYEQYF.

The V gene is TRBV11-2, the J gene TRBJ2-7, with a weak D call TRBD1 (5 bases). Per germline, CDR1 SGHAT and CDR2 FQNNGV. This CDR3 spans 12 amino acids. CDR3 sequence: CVNSRTWEEQYF. The DNA of the CDR3 is TGTGTCAACAGTCGGACATGGGAAGAGCAGTACTTC. Full variable domain (rest looked up from reference TRBV11-2 and TRBJ2-7): EAGVAQSPRYKIIEKRQSVAFWCNPISGHATLYWYQQILGQGPKLLIQFQNNGVVDDSQLPKDRFSAERLKGVDSTLKIQPAKLEDSAVYLCVNSRTWEEQYFGPGTRLTVT.

As for this clonotype: A much larger clone differs from this one at a single base, so this may be a read error. V usage is TRBV6-6 and J usage is TRBJ2-7; 9 nucleotides line up with TRBD2. CDR1 MNHNY and CDR2 SVGAGI come from the germline V gene (reference sequence). V shed 7 bases and J 4 bases; nucleotides not matched to a gene: 8. CDR3 length equals 14 residues. The chain's CDR3 is CASTLTSGVYEQYF. CDR3 nucleotides: TGTGCCAGCACCTTGACTAGCGGAGTGTACGAGCAGTACTTC.

By share, this clonotype ranks as medium-sized (0.01 to 0.1%). The gene calls are TRBV11-2 and TRBJ2-1; D not resolved. The CDR3 length is 16 residues. Per the germline V gene, CDR1 is SGHAT and CDR2 is FQNNGV. V was cut by 0 bases and J by 2 bases, with 11 bases left in between. The CDR3 reads CASSLEMGMPYNEQFF. In DNA, the CDR3 is TGTGCCAGCAGCTTAGAAATGGGAATGCCCTACAATGAGCAGTTCTTC.

This clonotype was recorded only once. At one boundary the junction diverges from the germline segment, which might be a read error. The chain has TRBV10-3 and TRBJ1-1; D gene unclear. The length of the CDR3 is 11 residues. Germline V gene sequence: CDR1 ENHRY, CDR2 SYGVKD. The CDR3 nucleotides are TGTGCCATCAGTATGAAAACTGAAGCTTCATTT. Protein: CAISMKTEASF.

This clonotype came up a few times. The chain carries TRBV5-1 and TRBJ2-3; D is unclear. V shed 1 base and J shed 3 bases, with 9 bases lying between them. CDR1 and CDR2 from the germline V gene are SGHRS and YFSETQ. The CDR3 consists of 14 residues. As DNA, the CDR3 is TGCGCCAGCAGCTTGTATCGGGTGACAGATACGCAGTATTTT. Its protein is CASSLYRVTDTQYF.

This clonotype occurred once. J is TRBJ2-3 and V is TRBV11-2, with D tentatively TRBD1 or TRBD2 (5 bases each). The CDR3 runs 15 residues. Germline CDR1 and CDR2: SGHAT and FQNNGV. The V gene lost 10 bases and the J gene lost 1 base, with 18 bases spanning the gap. CDR3 bases: TGTGCCAACAGATTAGATCGGGGCCGCACAGATACGCAGTATTTT. It is translated as CANRLDRGRTDTQYF. Full variable domain (outside the CDR3, taken from reference TRBV11-2 and TRBJ2-3): EAGVAQSPRYKIIEKRQSVAFWCNPISGHATLYWYQQILGQGPKLLIQFQNNGVVDDSQLPKDRFSAERLKGVDSTLKIQPAKLEDSAVYLCANRLDRGRTDTQYFGPGTRLTVL.

Note on this clonotype: The CDR3 does not close with the conserved phenylalanine or tryptophan, likely indicating a read error. V usage is TRBV6-1 and J usage is TRBJ2-7; possibly TRBD1 or TRBD2 for D (5 bases each). The CDR3 is 11 residues long. V lost 6 bases and J lost 9, with 12 bases in between. Germline lookup yields CDR1 MNHNS and CDR2 SASEGT. CDR3 sequence: CASSGALTQYS. DNA of the CDR3: TGTGCCAGCAGCGGGGCGCTCACGCAGTACTCC.

On this clonotype itself: A read error may account for a junction end that differs from germline. The rearrangement uses TRBV12-3 or TRBV12-4 and TRBJ2-2, with 7 positions matching TRBD2. The CDR3 is made up of 14 amino acids. The CDR3 DNA is TGTGCCAGCAGTCTCCGGGACTACACCGAGGAGTTGTTTTTT. Translation: CASSLRDYTEELFF.

In regard to this clonotype: This may be a read error, as it is one base from a much larger clone. This chain links TRBV4-1 with TRBJ1-1; D is unresolved. This CDR3 comprises 15 residues. From germline, CDR1 is MGHRA and CDR2 YSYEKL. The CDR3 reads CANSQESQVNTEAFF. The DNA of the CDR3 is TGCGCCAACAGCCAAGAGTCCCAGGTGAACACTGAAGCTTTCTTT.

The genes are TRBV18 and TRBJ2-3, with D unclear. Trimming pared 8 bases from V and 1 base from J, leaving 13 bases between. The CDR3 extends over 14 amino acids. The germline V gene encodes CDR1 KGHSH and CDR2 LQKENI. CDR3 sequence: CASPPPGRTDTQYF. The CDR3 DNA reads TGTGCCAGCCCGCCTCCCGGACGCACAGATACGCAGTATTTT.

Regarding this clonotype: A read error may account for a junction end that differs from germline. CDR3: CSGLNNEAFF. The CDR3 DNA reads as TGCAGTGGATTGAACAATGAAGCTTTCTTT. The chain recombines TRBV29-1 with TRBJ1-1; D not certain. CDR3 length: 10 residues. Germline loops: CDR1 SQVTM, CDR2 ANQGSEA.

This clonotype was counted only a few times. V gene TRBV9 combines with J gene TRBJ2-7, with D unclear. Trimming took 4 bases from V and 7 from J, leaving 18 bases between them. The CDR3 sequence is 14 residues long. In germline, CDR1 is SGDLS, CDR2 YYNGEE. The CDR3 region is CASSTTPGSYEQYF. The CDR3 region has the DNA TGTGCCAGCAGCACAACCCCAGGTAGCTATGAGCAGTACTTC.

The chain couples TRBV11-3 to TRBJ1-1; no clear D gene. The CDR3 extends over 13 amino acids. Germline V gene sequence: CDR1 SGHNT, CDR2 YENEEA. The ends were cut back, 5 bases at V and 9 bases at J, with 16 bases in the middle. The CDR3 bases are TGTGCCAGCAGCCGTTCACTGGCCACCAAAGCTTTCTTT. Its protein is CASSRSLATKAFF. Drawing the rest from reference TRBV11-3 and TRBJ1-1, the complete variable domain is EAGVVQSPRYKIIEKKQPVAFWCNPISGHNTLYWYLQNLGQGPELLIRYENEEAVDDSQLPKDRFSAERLKGVDSTLKIQPAELGDSAVYLCASSRSLATKAFFGQGTRLTVV.

With respect to this clonotype: A much more abundant neighbour one base away suggests this may be a read error. V usage is TRBV5-4 and J usage is TRBJ2-1; 8 bases agree with TRBD1. The CDR3 loop spans 14 amino acids. V lost 4 bases, J lost 3 bases, and 3 bases stayed unmatched. Germline CDR1 reads SGHNT; CDR2 reads YYREEE (reference sequence). Here the CDR3 DNA reads TGTGCCAGCAGCCCACAGGGGGTCTACAATGAGCAGTTCTTC. It translates to CASSPQGVYNEQFF.

This clonotype came up a few times. The rearrangement joins TRBV18 to TRBJ2-3; no definite D call. Between the trimmed V and J ends, which lost 4 bases and 0 bases, there was a span of 2 bases. CDR1 KGHSH and CDR2 LQKENI come from the germline V gene. The CDR3 contains 12 residues. The CDR3 sequence: CASSLSTDTQYF. The CDR3 bases are TGTGCCAGCTCACTTAGCACAGATACGCAGTATTTT.

This clonotype was seen a single time. This chain connects TRBV19 to TRBJ2-7; D unclear. The CDR3 has 14 residues. Trimming cost V 3 bases and J 0 bases, with 9 bases left between them. Germline CDR1 and CDR2: LNHDA and SQIVND (reference sequence). CDR3: CASSISGPSYEQYF. CDR3 DNA sequence: TGTGCCAGTAGTATCTCTGGCCCCTCCTACGAGCAGTACTTC. Using reference TRBV19 and TRBJ2-7 for the parts outside the CDR3, the full variable domain is DGGITQSPKYLFRKEGQNVTLSCEQNLNHDAMYWYRQDPGQGLRLIYYSQIVNDFQKGDIAEGYSVSREKKESFPLTVTSAQKNPTAFYLCASSISGPSYEQYFGPGTRLTVT.

This clonotype turned up a few times. The chain combines TRBV5-5 with TRBJ1-1; 7 bases map to TRBD1. J gave up 3 bases and V 0 bases, and 8 bases lay outside the gene matches. Germline V CDR1 and CDR2: SGHKS, YYEKEE (reference sequence). This CDR3 has 16 residues. CDR3 nucleotides: TGTGCCAGCAGCTTGGATCCAGGAGGGGGCTACACTGAAGCTTTCTTT. It translates to CASSLDPGGGYTEAFF.

This clonotype has a handful of counts. The V call is TRBV5-4, the J call TRBJ2-7; 9 nucleotides match TRBD1. Per germline, CDR1 SGHNT and CDR2 YYREEE (reference sequence). The CDR3 is made up of 14 amino acids. V lost 2 bases, J lost 8 bases, and 8 bases stayed unmatched. The CDR3 DNA reads TGTGCCAGCAGCTTAGGGGACAGGGTAAGGAAGCAGTACTTC. Its translation is CASSLGDRVRKQYF.